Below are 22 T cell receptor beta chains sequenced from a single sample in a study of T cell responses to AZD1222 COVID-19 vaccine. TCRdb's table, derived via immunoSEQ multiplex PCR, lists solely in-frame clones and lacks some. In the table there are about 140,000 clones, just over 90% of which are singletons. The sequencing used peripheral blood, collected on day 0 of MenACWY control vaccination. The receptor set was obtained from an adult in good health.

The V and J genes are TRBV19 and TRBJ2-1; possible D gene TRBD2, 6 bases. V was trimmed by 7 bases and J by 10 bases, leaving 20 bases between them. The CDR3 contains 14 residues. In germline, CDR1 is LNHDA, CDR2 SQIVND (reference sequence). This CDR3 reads CASNPTRRSTEQFF. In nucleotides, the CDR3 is TGTGCCAGTAACCCGACTAGGAGATCAACGGAGCAGTTCTTC.

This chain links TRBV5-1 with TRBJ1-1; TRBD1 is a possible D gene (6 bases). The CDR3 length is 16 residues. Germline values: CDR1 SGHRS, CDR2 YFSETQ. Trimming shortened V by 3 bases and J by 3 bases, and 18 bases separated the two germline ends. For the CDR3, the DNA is TGCGCCAGCAGCTCGGGCTGGGGGAACAGGGACACTGAAGCTTTCTTT. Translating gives CASSSGWGNRDTEAFF.

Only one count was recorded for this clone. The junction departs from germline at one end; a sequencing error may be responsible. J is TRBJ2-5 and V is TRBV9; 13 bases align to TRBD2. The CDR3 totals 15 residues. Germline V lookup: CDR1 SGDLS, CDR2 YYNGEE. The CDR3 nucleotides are TGTGCCAGCAGCCAAACTGGACTAGCGGGAGAGGCCCAGTACTTC. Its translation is CASSQTGLAGEAQYF.

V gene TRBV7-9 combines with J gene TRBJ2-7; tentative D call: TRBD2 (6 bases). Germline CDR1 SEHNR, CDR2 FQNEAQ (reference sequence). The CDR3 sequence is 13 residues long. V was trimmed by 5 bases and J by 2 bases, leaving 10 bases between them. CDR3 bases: TGTGCCAGCAGCCGGGGAGGAACCTACGAGCAGTACTTC. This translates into CASSRGGTYEQYF.

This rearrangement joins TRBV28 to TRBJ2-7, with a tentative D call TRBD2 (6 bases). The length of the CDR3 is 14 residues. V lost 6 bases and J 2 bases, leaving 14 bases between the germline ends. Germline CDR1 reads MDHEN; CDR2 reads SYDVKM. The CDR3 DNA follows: TGTGCCAGCAGGTCGGGGGATACCCCCTACGAGCAGTACTTC. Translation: CASRSGDTPYEQYF. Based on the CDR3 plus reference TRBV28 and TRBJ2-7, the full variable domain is DVKVTQSSRYLVKRTGEKVFLECVQDMDHENMFWYRQDPGLGLRLIYFSYDVKMKEKGDIPEGYSVSREKKERFSLILESASTNQTSMYLCASRSGDTPYEQYFGPGTRLTVT.

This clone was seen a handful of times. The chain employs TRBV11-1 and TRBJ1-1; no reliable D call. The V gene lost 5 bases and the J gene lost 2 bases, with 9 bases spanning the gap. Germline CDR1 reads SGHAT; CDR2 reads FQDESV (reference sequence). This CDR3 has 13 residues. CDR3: CASSPTENTEAFF. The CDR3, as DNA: TGTGCCAGCAGCCCTACAGAAAACACTGAAGCTTTCTTT.

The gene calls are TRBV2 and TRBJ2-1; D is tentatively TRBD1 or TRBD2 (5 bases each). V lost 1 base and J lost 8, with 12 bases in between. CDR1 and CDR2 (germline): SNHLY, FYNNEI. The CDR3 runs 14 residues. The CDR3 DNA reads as TGTGCCAGCAGTGAAGGTTGGGGGTCGGATGAGCAGTTCTTC. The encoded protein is CASSEGWGSDEQFF.

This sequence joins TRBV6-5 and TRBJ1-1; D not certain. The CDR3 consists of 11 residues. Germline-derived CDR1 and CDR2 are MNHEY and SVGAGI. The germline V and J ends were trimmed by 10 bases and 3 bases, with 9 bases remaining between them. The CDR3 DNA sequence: TGTGCCACCCAAAGGGACACTGAAGCTTTCTTT. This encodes CATQRDTEAFF.

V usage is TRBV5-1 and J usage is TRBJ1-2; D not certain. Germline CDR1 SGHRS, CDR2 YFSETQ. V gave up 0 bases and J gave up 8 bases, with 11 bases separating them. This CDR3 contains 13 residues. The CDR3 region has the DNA TGCGCCAGCAGCTTGGATCCTGGCGGAGGCTACACCTTC. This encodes CASSLDPGGGYTF.

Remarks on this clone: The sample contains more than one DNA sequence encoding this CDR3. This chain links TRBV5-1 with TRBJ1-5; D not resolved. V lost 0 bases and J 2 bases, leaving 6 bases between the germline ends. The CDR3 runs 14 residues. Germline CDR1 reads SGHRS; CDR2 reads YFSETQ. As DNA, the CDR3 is TGCGCCAGCAGCTTGGAGGGCGGCAATCAGCCCCAGCATTTT. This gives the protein CASSLEGGNQPQHF. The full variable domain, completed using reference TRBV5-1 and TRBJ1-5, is KAGVTQTPRYLIKTRGQQVTLSCSPISGHRSVSWYQQTPGQGLQFLFEYFSETQRNKGNFPGRFSGRQFSNSRSEMNVSTLELGDSALYLCASSLEGGNQPQHFGDGTRLSIL.

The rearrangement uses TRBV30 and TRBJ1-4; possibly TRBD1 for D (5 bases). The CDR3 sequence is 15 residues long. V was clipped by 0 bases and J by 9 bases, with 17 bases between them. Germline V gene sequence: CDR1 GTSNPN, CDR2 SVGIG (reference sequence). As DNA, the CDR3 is TGTGCCTGGAGTGTCGGCGACAGCATAATAAAAAAACTGTTTTTT. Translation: CAWSVGDSIIKKLFF.

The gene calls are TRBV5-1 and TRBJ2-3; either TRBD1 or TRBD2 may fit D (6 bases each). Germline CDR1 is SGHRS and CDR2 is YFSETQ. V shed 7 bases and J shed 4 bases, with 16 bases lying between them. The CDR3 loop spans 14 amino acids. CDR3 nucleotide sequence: TGCGCCAGCCAGGAGGGGGAGCTCGCAGATACGCAGTATTTT. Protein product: CASQEGELADTQYF.

Written as DNA, the CDR3 is TGTGCCAGCAGCTTACCGGGACAGGGAATCTATGGCTACACCTTC. Its protein product is CASSLPGQGIYGYTF. The chain is built from TRBV7-3 and TRBJ1-2; 9 bases map to TRBD1. Trimming cost V 2 bases and J 4 bases; bases outside gene matches: 5. CDR3 size: 15 residues. Germline loops: CDR1 SGHTA, CDR2 FQGTGA.

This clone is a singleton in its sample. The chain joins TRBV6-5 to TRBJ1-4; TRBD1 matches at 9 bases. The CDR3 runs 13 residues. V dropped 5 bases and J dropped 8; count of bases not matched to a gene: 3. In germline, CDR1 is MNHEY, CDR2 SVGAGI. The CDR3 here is CASSLGQGEKLFF. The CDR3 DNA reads TGTGCCAGCAGTCTCGGACAGGGGGAAAAACTGTTTTTT.

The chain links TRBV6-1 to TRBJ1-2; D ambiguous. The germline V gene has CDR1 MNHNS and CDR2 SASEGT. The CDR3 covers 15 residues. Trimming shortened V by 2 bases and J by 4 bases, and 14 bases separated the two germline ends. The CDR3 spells CASSEMRGQSYGYTF. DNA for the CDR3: TGTGCCAGCAGTGAAATGAGAGGCCAGAGCTATGGCTACACCTTC.

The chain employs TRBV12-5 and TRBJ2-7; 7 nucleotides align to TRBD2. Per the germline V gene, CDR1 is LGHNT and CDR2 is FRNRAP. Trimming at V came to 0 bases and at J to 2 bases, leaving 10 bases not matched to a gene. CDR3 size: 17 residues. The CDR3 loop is CASGLVVSASGPYEQYF. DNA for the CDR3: TGTGCTAGTGGTTTGGTAGTGTCGGCTAGCGGACCCTACGAGCAGTACTTC.

DNA for the CDR3: TGTGCCAGCAGCTTAGACAAATACGAGCAGTACTTC. Amino acids: CASSLDKYEQYF. The chain has TRBV7-2 and TRBJ2-7; no clear D. In germline, CDR1 is SGHTA, CDR2 FQGNSA. V was trimmed by 1 base and J by 4 bases, leaving 5 bases between them. This CDR3 contains 12 residues. The variable domain in full, completed from reference TRBV7-2 and TRBJ2-7, reads GAGVSQSPSNKVTEKGKDVELRCDPISGHTALYWYRQSLGQGLEFLIYFQGNSAPDKSGLPSDRFSAERTGGSVSTLTIQRTQQEDSAVYLCASSLDKYEQYFGPGTRLTVT.

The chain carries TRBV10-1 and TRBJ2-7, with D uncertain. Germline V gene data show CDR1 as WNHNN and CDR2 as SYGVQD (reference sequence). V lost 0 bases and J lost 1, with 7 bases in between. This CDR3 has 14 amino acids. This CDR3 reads CASSESGLSYEQYF. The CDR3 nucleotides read TGCGCCAGCAGTGAGTCTGGCCTTTCCTACGAGCAGTACTTC.

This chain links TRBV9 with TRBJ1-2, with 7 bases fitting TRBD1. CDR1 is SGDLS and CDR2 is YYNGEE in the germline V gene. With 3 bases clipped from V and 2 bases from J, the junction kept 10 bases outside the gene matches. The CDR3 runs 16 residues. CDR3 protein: CASSASPGQENYGYTF. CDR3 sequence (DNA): TGTGCCAGCAGCGCCTCACCCGGACAGGAAAACTATGGCTACACCTTC. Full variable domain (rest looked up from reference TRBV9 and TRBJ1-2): DSGVTQTPKHLITATGQRVTLRCSPRSGDLSVYWYQQSLDQGLQFLIQYYNGEERAKGNILERFSAQQFPDLHSELNLSSLELGDSALYFCASSASPGQENYGYTFGSGTRLTVV.

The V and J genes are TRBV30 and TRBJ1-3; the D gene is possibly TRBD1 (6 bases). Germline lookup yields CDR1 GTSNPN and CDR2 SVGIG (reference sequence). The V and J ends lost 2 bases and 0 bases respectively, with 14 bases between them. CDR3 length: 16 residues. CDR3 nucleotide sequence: TGTGCCTGGAGTTTCCTCGGGGGCCTCTCTGGAAACACCATATATTTT. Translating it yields CAWSFLGGLSGNTIYF.

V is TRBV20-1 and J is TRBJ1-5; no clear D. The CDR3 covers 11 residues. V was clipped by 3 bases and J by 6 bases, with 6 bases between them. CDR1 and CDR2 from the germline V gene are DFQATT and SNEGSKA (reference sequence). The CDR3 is CSARAGQPQHF. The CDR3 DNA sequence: TGCAGTGCTAGGGCAGGTCAGCCCCAGCATTTT.

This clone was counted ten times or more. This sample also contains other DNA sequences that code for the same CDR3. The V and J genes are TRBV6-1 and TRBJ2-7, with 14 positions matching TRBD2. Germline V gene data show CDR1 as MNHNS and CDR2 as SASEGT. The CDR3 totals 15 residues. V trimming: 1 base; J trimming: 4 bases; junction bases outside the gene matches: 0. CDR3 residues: CASSEGLAGGYEQYF. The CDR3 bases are TGTGCCAGCAGTGAAGGACTAGCGGGGGGGTACGAGCAGTACTTC.